Below, one T cell receptor (beta chain) is given with its context. This sample was included in a study of beta chain features in type 1 diabetes. Germline CDR1 reads SQVTM; CDR2 reads ANQGSEA. Losses at the gene ends were 5 bases for V and 8 bases for J; bases not matched to a gene: 10. CDR3 length equals 13 residues. Expressed TCRB transcripts were sequenced because the isolated RNA had all been reverse transcribed beforehand. Measured with immunoSEQ multiplex PCR; TCRdb has only the in-frame clones, and not every one. Here the sample spans 240,000 or so clones, under 70% being singletons. This chain links TRBV29-1 with TRBJ1-2, with 8 bases aligning to TRBD1. Sequencing was performed on naive CD4+ T cells from blood. The receptor's source is a young man in good health. CDR3 protein: CSVRRQGIEGYTF. CDR3 nucleotides: TGCAGCGTTCGTAGACAGGGGATCGAAGGCTACACCTTC.